The rows below give T cell receptor beta chains drawn from one sample of a study of early stage breast cancer tumors. Generated by immunoSEQ multiplex PCR, the TCRdb table keeps only in-frame clones and is missing some. Among about 50,000 clones listed, around 80% were seen once. Sample: blood. The receptors were gathered from a person aged 35-50 years with breast cancer. CDR3s include the opening cysteine and the closing phenylalanine or tryptophan. D genes are given only for firm matches. Clone sizes are given selectively: once, few, many, or a class where the clone is expanded.

j_call cdr3_length v_call clone_size d_call cdr3_aa cdr3_nt
TRBJ1-6 12 TRBV30 . . CAWNRDRSPLHF TGTGCCTGGAACAGGGATCGATCACCCCTCCACTTT
TRBJ2-3 17 TRBV10-3 . . CASRPGEALGRLDTQYF TGTGCCTCTAGACCGGGGGAGGCCCTCGGTAGGTTAGATACGCAGTATTTT
TRBJ2-7 14 TRBV5-1 . . CASSLALNSYEQYF TGCGCCAGCTCCTTAGCGTTGAACTCCTACGAGCAGTACTTC
TRBJ2-7 12 TRBV6-1 few . CASTPTSYEQYF TGTGCCAGCACCCCAACCTCCTACGAGCAGTACTTC
TRBJ2-3 15 TRBV11-2 . TRBD2 CASSGLAGGPDTQYF TGTGCCAGCAGCGGACTAGCGGGAGGGCCAGATACGCAGTATTTT
TRBJ1-5 14 TRBV2 . . CASSEVGRNQPQHF TGTGCCAGCAGTGAAGTCGGCAGGAATCAGCCCCAGCATTTT
TRBJ2-1 13 TRBV6-1 few TRBD2 CASLGSGYNEQFF TGTGCCAGCCTGGGTAGCGGGTACAATGAGCAGTTCTTC
TRBJ2-5 14 TRBV2 once TRBD1 CASNPLQGEETQYF TGTGCCAGCAATCCCCTACAGGGGGAAGAGACCCAGTACTTC
TRBJ1-5 13 TRBV7-3 . . CATPHWGNQPQHF TGTGCCACTCCCCATTGGGGGAATCAGCCCCAGCATTTT
TRBJ2-7 15 TRBV11-2 few . CASSPERGGVYEQYF TGTGCCAGCAGCCCAGAGAGGGGCGGCGTCTACGAGCAGTACTTC
TRBJ2-1 13 TRBV11-2 . . CASSLSAGNEQFF TGTGCCAGCAGCTTATCAGCGGGCAATGAGCAGTTCTTC
TRBJ2-1 13 TRBV2 few . CASNPAFTNEQFF TGTGCCAGCAATCCAGCGTTTACCAATGAGCAGTTCTTC
TRBJ2-6 15 TRBV19 . . CASNSGAAGANVLTF TGTGCCAGTAACTCCGGGGCGGCTGGGGCCAACGTCCTGACTTTC
TRBJ2-5 14 TRBV14 . . CASSQDLTRGTQYF TGTGCCAGCAGCCAAGATCTTACAAGAGGGACCCAGTACTTC
TRBJ2-3 15 TRBV19 . . CASSSVGLRTDTQYF TGTGCCAGTAGTTCCGTAGGACTGCGCACAGATACGCAGTATTTT
TRBJ1-1 14 TRBV11-3 . . CASSLGSKNTEAFF TGTGCCAGCAGCTTAGGTTCCAAAAACACTGAAGCTTTCTTT